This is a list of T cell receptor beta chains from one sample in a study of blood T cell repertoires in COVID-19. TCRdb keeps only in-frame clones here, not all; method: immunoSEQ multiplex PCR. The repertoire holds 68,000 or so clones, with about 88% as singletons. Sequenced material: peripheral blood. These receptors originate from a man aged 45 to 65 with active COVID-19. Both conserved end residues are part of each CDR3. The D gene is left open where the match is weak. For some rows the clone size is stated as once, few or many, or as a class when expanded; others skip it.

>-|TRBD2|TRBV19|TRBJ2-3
CASSITQRLAGGTDTQYF
TGTGCCAGTAGTATAACCCAAAGACTAGCGGGGGGCACAGATACGCAGTATTTT
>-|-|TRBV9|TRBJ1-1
CASSVALSSTEAFF
TGTGCCAGCAGCGTAGCCCTTTCGAGCACTGAAGCTTTCTTT
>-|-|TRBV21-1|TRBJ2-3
CASSKAGGTGSTDTQYF
TGTGCCAGCAGCAAAGCGGGGGGGACAGGGAGCACAGATACGCAGTATTTT
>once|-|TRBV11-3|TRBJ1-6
CASSLTWLSPLHF
TGTGCCAGCAGCCTGACATGGCTGTCACCCCTCCACTTT
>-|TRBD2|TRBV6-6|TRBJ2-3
CATLAGGTDTQYF
TGTGCCACTTTAGCGGGAGGCACAGATACGCAGTATTTT
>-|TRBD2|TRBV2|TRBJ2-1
CASSNGLAGGNEQFF
TGTGCCAGCAGCAACGGACTAGCGGGGGGCAATGAGCAGTTCTTC
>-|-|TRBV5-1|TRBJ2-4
CASSLQGRDDIQYF
TGCGCCAGCAGCTTGCAGGGGAGGGATGACATTCAGTACTTC
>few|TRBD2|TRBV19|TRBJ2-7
CASGGTSGGAYEQYF
TGTGCCAGTGGAGGAACTAGCGGGGGGGCCTACGAGCAGTACTTC
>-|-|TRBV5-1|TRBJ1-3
CASSPRVDSGNTIYF
TGCGCCAGCAGCCCCAGGGTCGACTCTGGAAACACCATATATTTT
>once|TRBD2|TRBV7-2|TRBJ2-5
CASSLTAGGRETQYF
TGTGCCAGCAGCTTAACCGCGGGGGGACGGGAGACCCAGTACTTC
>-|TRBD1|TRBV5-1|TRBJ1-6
CASSSGTGEHSPLHF
TGCGCCAGCAGCTCGGGGACAGGGGAACATTCACCCCTCCACTTT
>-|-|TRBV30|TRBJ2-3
CAWSVQDTQYF
TGTGCCTGGAGTGTCCAAGATACGCAGTATTTT
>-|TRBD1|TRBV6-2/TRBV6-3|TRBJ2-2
CASSSDRGRLSTGELFF
TGTGCCAGCAGTTCGGACAGGGGGCGCTTGTCCACCGGGGAGCTGTTTTTT
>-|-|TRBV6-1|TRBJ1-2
CASSEERTWWGYTF
TGTGCCAGCAGTGAAGAGAGGACATGGTGGGGCTACACCTTC
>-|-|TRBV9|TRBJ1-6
CASSAEGGKRAPLHF
TGTGCCAGCAGCGCCGAAGGAGGGAAGAGGGCACCCCTCCACTTT
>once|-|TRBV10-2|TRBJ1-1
CASSEGGGRQAFF
TGCGCCAGCAGTGAGGGGGGAGGACGTCAAGCTTTCTTT
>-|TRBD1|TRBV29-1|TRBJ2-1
CSVRRGLMNEQFF
TGCAGCGTGAGAAGGGGGCTCATGAATGAGCAGTTCTTC
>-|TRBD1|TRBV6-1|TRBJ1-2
CASSERTGGFGYTF
TGTGCCAGCAGTGAACGGACAGGGGGCTTTGGCTACACCTTC
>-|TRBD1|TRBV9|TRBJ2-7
CASSVAGTAYEQYF
TGTGCCAGCAGCGTAGCCGGGACAGCCTACGAGCAGTACTTC
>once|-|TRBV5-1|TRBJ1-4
CASSLDGWRGRMFF
TGCGCCAGCAGCTTGGACGGTTGGAGGGGCAGGATGTTTTTT
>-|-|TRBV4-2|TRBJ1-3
CASSQDLRNTIYF
TGTGCCAGCAGCCAAGACCTTAGAAACACCATATATTTT
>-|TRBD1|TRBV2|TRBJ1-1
CASGDRENTEAFF
TGTGCCAGCGGGGACAGGGAGAACACTGAAGCTTTCTTT
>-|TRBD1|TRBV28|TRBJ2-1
CASSTNRDRNNEQFF
TGTGCCAGCAGTACCAACCGGGACAGAAACAATGAGCAGTTCTTC
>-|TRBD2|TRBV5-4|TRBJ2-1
CASSGEGLVQFF
TGTGCCAGCAGCGGGGAGGGGTTGGTGCAGTTCTTC
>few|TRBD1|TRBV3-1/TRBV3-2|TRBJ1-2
CASSQRTGENGYTF
TGTGCCAGCAGCCAAAGGACAGGGGAAAATGGCTACACCTTC
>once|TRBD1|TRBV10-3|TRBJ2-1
CAIRQGADNEQFF
TGTGCCATCAGACAGGGGGCTGACAATGAGCAGTTCTTC
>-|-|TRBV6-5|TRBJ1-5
CASSYSATSNQPQHF
TGTGCCAGCAGTTACTCGGCGACAAGCAATCAGCCCCAGCATTTT
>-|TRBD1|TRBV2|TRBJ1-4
CASTRQGANEKLFF
TGTGCCAGCACGAGACAGGGCGCAAATGAAAAACTGTTTTTT
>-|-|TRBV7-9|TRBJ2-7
CASSLPDSPWQYF
TGTGCCAGCAGCCTCCCTGACAGCCCGTGGCAGTACTTC
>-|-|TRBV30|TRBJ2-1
CAFSSGISYNEQFF
TGTGCCTTTTCATCCGGGATCTCCTACAATGAGCAGTTCTTC
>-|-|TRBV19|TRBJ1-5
CASRGGAYSNQPQHF
TGTGCCAGTAGAGGAGGAGCTTATAGCAATCAGCCCCAGCATTTT
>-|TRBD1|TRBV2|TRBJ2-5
CASSLDGTGEETQYF
TGTGCCAGCAGCCTGGATGGGACAGGGGAAGAGACCCAGTACTTC
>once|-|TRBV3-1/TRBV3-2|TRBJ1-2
CASSQDLWGDYGYTF
TGTGCCAGCAGCCAAGATCTTTGGGGAGACTATGGCTACACCTTC